This TCR beta chain was identified during a study of blood T cell repertoires in COVID-19. Source study methods: The assay estimated nucleated cells by amplifying reference gene primers. Generated by immunoSEQ multiplex PCR, the TCRdb table keeps only in-frame clones and is missing some. V, J and clone size are those of that table, while D and trimming were read from the DNA. The data show 35,000 to 50,000 clones, around 82% seen once. Germline CDR1 MNHEY, CDR2 SVGEGT. V lost 5 bases and J 4 bases, leaving 11 bases between the germline ends. The CDR3 has 13 residues. V usage is TRBV6-2 or TRBV6-3 and J usage is TRBJ2-5; TRBD1 is a possible D gene (5 bases). Sequenced sample: peripheral blood. This clonotype originated in a human donor in a cohort sampled during active COVID-19. CDR3 amino acids: CASSRGALETQYF. The CDR3 DNA is TGTGCCAGCAGTCGTGGGGCGTTAGAGACCCAGTACTTC.